One sample yielded the 27 T cell receptor beta chains listed below, sequenced in a study of T cells in Graves' hyperthyroidism and ophthalmopathy. The TCR beta CDR3 regions underwent amplification using RNA transcripts as the source. First-round RT-PCR with HTBI primers amplified the TCR CDR3 region. TCRdb ran MiXCR on the multiplex PCR reads and lists one entry per CDR3 protein. Found here are 600,000 to 850,000 distinct CDR3 sequences, around 19% of them singletons; the top ten hold approximately 15%. The material sequenced was blood. Every receptor here comes from a woman aged 50 to 65 with Graves' hyperthyroidism that later progressed to Graves' ophthalmopathy.

This clonotype was counted ten times or more. The chain uses TRBV11-2 and TRBJ1-4; 8 positions match TRBD1. In germline, CDR1 is SGHAT, CDR2 FQNNGV. CDR3 length: 16 residues. The V segment lost 0 bases and the J segment 7 bases; nucleotides outside the gene matches: 7. CDR3 DNA: TGTGCCAGCAGCTTAGACCCAGGGGGCTTGGGTGAAAAACTGTTTTTT. It translates to CASSLDPGGLGEKLFF. The whole variable domain, remainder taken from reference TRBV11-2 and TRBJ1-4, is EAGVAQSPRYKIIEKRQSVAFWCNPISGHATLYWYQQILGQGPKLLIQFQNNGVVDDSQLPKDRFSAERLKGVDSTLKIQPAKLEDSAVYLCASSLDPGGLGEKLFFGSGTQLSVL.

This clonotype was counted ten times or more. The V call is TRBV18, the J call TRBJ1-1; perhaps TRBD1 as D (6 bases). Germline V lookup: CDR1 KGHSH, CDR2 LQKENI. This CDR3 has 13 amino acids. Trimming shortened V by 3 bases and J by 5 bases, and 10 bases separated the two germline ends. Here the CDR3 reads CASSPNRETEAFF. CDR3 DNA sequence: TGTGCCAGCTCACCGAACAGGGAAACTGAAGCTTTCTTT.

This clonotype has more than one count but fewer than ten. At one end the junction does not follow the germline gene, possibly because of a read error. The rearrangement links TRBV7-7 to TRBJ1-4, with 8 bases that match TRBD1. CDR1 and CDR2 (germline): SSHAT, FNYEAQ (reference sequence). This CDR3 has 16 amino acids. The CDR3 DNA sequence: TGTGCTAGCAGTTACGGGGGGACAGGCAGTAATGAAAAACTGTTTTTT. This sequence encodes CASSYGGTGSNEKLFF.

This rearrangement joins TRBV4-1 to TRBJ1-3, with TRBD1 matching over 7 bases. Germline CDR1 reads MGHRA; CDR2 reads YSYEKL. The junction had 5 bases not matched to a gene; V was cut back by 2 bases and J by 4 bases. CDR3 length: 15 residues. CDR3 nucleotides: TGCGCCAGCAGCCAACCAACAGGGGAAGGAAACACCATATATTTT. Amino acid sequence: CASSQPTGEGNTIYF.

Of note for this clonotype: This may come from a read error, since a much larger clone is one base off. The rearrangement links TRBV7-9 to TRBJ2-3; D call uncertain. Germline assignment: CDR1 SEHNR and CDR2 FQNEAQ (reference sequence). The CDR3 runs to 15 residues. CDR3 loop: CASSSFRVYTDAQYF. The CDR3 coding sequence is TGTGCCAGCAGCTCATTCCGGGTTTACACAGATGCGCAGTATTTT.

This clonotype was counted ten times or more. The chain has TRBV3-1 and TRBJ2-7, with D uncertain. Trimming pared 2 bases from V and 7 bases from J, leaving 6 bases between. The CDR3 runs 11 residues. Germline-derived CDR1 and CDR2 are LGHDT and YNNKEL (reference sequence). In DNA form, the CDR3 reads TGTGCCAGCAGCCAAATGCGTGAGCAGTACTTC. Protein: CASSQMREQYF.

This clonotype was counted many times. The V gene is TRBV6-2 or TRBV6-3, the J gene TRBJ1-1; unclear D gene. There are 13 residues in the CDR3. Trimming took off 3 bases at V and 2 bases at J, with 7 bases between the two ends. The germline V gene has CDR1 MNHEY and CDR2 SVGEGT. The CDR3 nucleotides are TGTGCCAGCAGTTATTGGGTAAACACTGAAGCTTTCTTT. Encoded protein: CASSYWVNTEAFF.

Of note for this clonotype: This sequence may be a read error, since a much larger clone differs from it by one base. The CDR3 carries no conserved terminal phenylalanine or tryptophan, so it likely arises from a read error. The chain is built from TRBV6-5 and TRBJ1-1, with D tentatively TRBD1 (5 bases). There are 13 residues in the CDR3. Trimming stripped 0 bases from V and 5 bases from J, with 7 bases between. Germline CDR1 reads MNHEY; CDR2 reads SVGAGI. CDR3 amino acids: CASSYSGATEAFL. For the CDR3, the DNA is TGTGCCAGCAGTTACTCTGGGGCGACTGAAGCTTTCTTA.

This clonotype was counted at least ten times. V usage is TRBV4-1 and J usage is TRBJ1-2; 7 positions match TRBD1. Germline V gene data show CDR1 as MGHRA and CDR2 as YSYEKL. The CDR3 extends over 15 amino acids. V lost 0 bases to trimming and J lost 8 bases; unmatched junction nucleotides: 9. The CDR3 bases are TGCGCCAGCAGCCAAGATAACGAGGGGGCAAGAGGCTACACCTTC. Translated, it gives CASSQDNEGARGYTF.

This clonotype was detected many times. The chain employs TRBV2 and TRBJ1-5, with 9 bases matching TRBD1. CDR1 and CDR2 from the germline V gene are SNHLY and FYNNEI. The CDR3 totals 14 residues. V shed 8 bases and J 6 bases; nucleotides not matched to a gene: 8. The CDR3 region has the DNA TGTGCCAGCTGTACAGGGGGCCAGGTTCAGCCCCAGCATTTT. Its protein is CASCTGGQVQPQHF.

The chain employs TRBV9 and TRBJ1-1; TRBD1 is a possible D gene (5 bases). In germline, CDR1 is SGDLS, CDR2 YYNGEE. The CDR3 has 16 amino acids. The V end lost 3 bases, the J end lost 2 bases, and 17 bases lay between the germline ends. The CDR3, as DNA: TGTGCCAGCAGCGAGGAAGCCGGGACCGATAACACTGAAGCTTTCTTT. Translated: CASSEEAGTDNTEAFF.

The chain carries TRBV4-1 and TRBJ2-5; 7 bases agree with TRBD1. The V gene's germline CDR1 is MGHRA and CDR2 YSYEKL. The V gene end was trimmed by 4 bases and the J gene end by 5 bases; junction bases not matched to a gene: 7. This CDR3 comprises 14 residues. DNA of the CDR3: TGCGCCAGCAGCCTAAGACAGGGACGTGAGACCCAGTACTTC. This encodes CASSLRQGRETQYF.

The chain recombines TRBV3-1 with TRBJ2-7; D call uncertain. V lost 0 bases, J lost 0 bases, and 6 bases lay in between. CDR1 LGHDT and CDR2 YNNKEL come from the germline V gene (reference sequence). The CDR3 is made up of 14 amino acids. CDR3 DNA: TGTGCCAGCAGCCAAGACGCACTCTCCTACGAGCAGTACTTC. Translating gives CASSQDALSYEQYF.

This clonotype was counted a few times. This chain links TRBV3-1 with TRBJ2-5; 11 bases line up with TRBD2. The trim removed 6 bases at V and 5 bases at J, leaving 11 bases unmatched. Germline lookup yields CDR1 LGHDT and CDR2 YNNKEL (reference sequence). CDR3 size: 16 residues. The CDR3 sequence: CASSQSSGGARETQYF. The CDR3 DNA reads as TGTGCCAGCAGTCAGAGTAGCGGGGGGGCCAGGGAGACCCAGTACTTC.

This clonotype was detected many times. The rearrangement uses TRBV3-1 and TRBJ2-3; 8 bases line up with TRBD2. The CDR3 runs to 16 residues. CDR1 and CDR2 from the germline V gene are LGHDT and YNNKEL (reference sequence). Germline trimming cut 2 bases from V and 3 bases from J; bases unmatched to any gene: 7. The DNA for the CDR3 is TGTGCCAGCAGCCAATTCGGGGGGGCCTTGACAGATACGCAGTATTTT. Its protein is CASSQFGGALTDTQYF.

V is TRBV18 and J is TRBJ2-5, with D perhaps TRBD1 or TRBD2 (5 bases each). V was clipped by 5 bases and J by 3 bases, with 13 bases between them. CDR3 length equals 14 residues. Germline values: CDR1 KGHSH, CDR2 LQKENI. The chain's CDR3 is CASSGGITEETQYF. CDR3 sequence (DNA): TGTGCCAGCTCAGGGGGAATTACGGAAGAGACCCAGTACTTC.

The rearrangement links TRBV30 to TRBJ2-1, with D perhaps matching TRBD2 (6 bases). The V and J ends lost 7 bases and 0 bases respectively, with 10 bases between them. In germline, CDR1 is GTSNPN, CDR2 SVGIG (reference sequence). The CDR3 covers 13 residues. CDR3 DNA sequence: TGTGCCTTGCGGGGTTACTCCTACAATGAGCAGTTCTTC. Translating it yields CALRGYSYNEQFF.

This clonotype was counted at least ten times. The chain joins TRBV18 to TRBJ2-2; D gene uncertain. The CDR3 is made up of 14 amino acids. With 2 bases removed from V and 0 bases from J, the gap between germline ends came to 4 bases. CDR1 KGHSH and CDR2 LQKENI come from the germline V gene. The chain's CDR3 is CASSPLSNTGELFF. CDR3 nucleotide sequence: TGTGCCAGCTCACCATTGTCGAACACCGGGGAGCTGTTTTTT.

The J gene is TRBJ2-2, the V gene TRBV6-2 or TRBV6-3, with D possibly being TRBD1 (5 bases). Germline V gene data show CDR1 as MNHEY and CDR2 as SVGEGT. There are 17 residues in the CDR3. V was pared by 4 bases and J by 0 bases, with 15 bases between. The CDR3 spells CASSWPSDITNTGELFF. CDR3 bases: TGTGCCAGCAGTTGGCCCTCGGACATAACGAACACCGGGGAGCTGTTTTTT.

The rearrangement uses TRBV4-1 and TRBJ1-4, with 9 bases aligning to TRBD1. Germline trimming cut 3 bases from V and 7 bases from J; bases unmatched to any gene: 9. This CDR3 region has 16 residues. The germline V gene has CDR1 MGHRA and CDR2 YSYEKL. In DNA, the CDR3 is TGCGCCAGCAGCCAGGATACAGGGGGCTTTGGTGAAAAACTGTTTTTT. Residues: CASSQDTGGFGEKLFF.

This clonotype was seen a few times. One end of the junction is discordant with germline, which a read error may explain. The rearrangement links TRBV3-1 to TRBJ2-2; 9 bases are a match to TRBD1. Germline-derived CDR1 and CDR2 are LGHDT and YNNKEL (reference sequence). The CDR3 is made up of 15 amino acids. The CDR3 here is CASSQGSGQGLRSVF. The CDR3, as DNA: TGTGCCAGCAGCCAAGGGTCGGGACAGGGCCTTAGGAGTGTTTTT.

This clonotype has just a few counts. This chain joins TRBV20-1 and TRBJ2-3; 11 bases fit TRBD2. Germline lookup yields CDR1 DFQATT and CDR2 SNEGSKA (reference sequence). The V gene end was trimmed by 0 bases and the J gene end by 2 bases; junction bases not matched to a gene: 4. The CDR3 spans 16 residues. The CDR3 spells CSARDLAGGPTDTQYF. DNA of the CDR3: TGCAGTGCTAGAGATCTAGCGGGGGGCCCCACAGATACGCAGTATTTT.

This clonotype was counted at least ten times. The chain is built from TRBV2 and TRBJ1-1, with D possibly matching TRBD1 (5 bases). Trimming cost V 6 bases and J 4 bases, with 12 bases left between them. Germline CDR1 SNHLY, CDR2 FYNNEI. The length of the CDR3 is 13 residues. The CDR3 DNA reads as TGTGCCAGCAGGGATCCAGGGACCACTGAAGCTTTCTTT. Protein: CASRDPGTTEAFF.

This clonotype came up a few times. The rearrangement links TRBV30 to TRBJ1-5; 9 bases match TRBD1. J was trimmed by 9 bases and V by 3 bases; bases with no gene match: 9. The CDR3 totals 14 residues. Germline V gene lookup returns CDR1 GTSNPN and CDR2 SVGIG (reference sequence). DNA of the CDR3: TGTGCCTGGAGGGGGGACAGGGCCCTGGGGCCCCAGCATTTT. Translating gives CAWRGDRALGPQHF.

In DNA form, the CDR3 reads TGTGCCAGCAGTTACGGACGTTTTGTAAGCAAAAACATTCAGTACTTC. Amino acids: CASSYGRFVSKNIQYF. The chain combines TRBV11-2 with TRBJ2-4; no firm D call. The CDR3 is 16 residues long. In germline, CDR1 is SGHAT, CDR2 FQNNGV. V was trimmed by 6 bases and J by 3 bases, leaving 18 bases between them.

The rearrangement joins TRBV14 to TRBJ1-4, with 7 bases matching TRBD1. The CDR3 length is 13 residues. Germline CDR1 is SGHDN and CDR2 is FVKESK. Unmatched junction bases numbered 5, after V lost 2 bases and J lost 11 bases. CDR3 coding DNA: TGTGCCAGCAGCCAAACCCAGGGGGAGAAACTGTTTTTT. It encodes CASSQTQGEKLFF.

V gene TRBV6-2 or TRBV6-3 combines with J gene TRBJ2-2, with TRBD2 matching 13 bases. The V gene end was trimmed by 5 bases and the J gene end by 6 bases; junction bases not matched to a gene: 9. Germline V CDR1 and CDR2: MNHEY, SVGEGT. The CDR3 is 17 residues long. CDR3 residues: CASSTTSGGATAGELFF. The CDR3 coding sequence is TGTGCCAGCAGTACAACTAGCGGGGGGGCGACGGCCGGGGAGCTGTTTTTT.